Listed here are 16 T cell receptor beta chains from one sample, sequenced in a study of T cell responses to AZD1222 COVID-19 vaccine. TCRdb keeps only in-frame clones here, not all; method: immunoSEQ multiplex PCR. The sample lists about 150,000 clones; roughly 90% were seen once. The input for sequencing was peripheral blood, taken 28 days after the second AZD1222 dose. These receptors all stem from an adult who received the AZD1222 COVID-19 vaccine.

This sequence joins TRBV10-3 and TRBJ2-1, with 7 bases lining up with TRBD2. The CDR3 contains 13 residues. J lost 11 bases, V lost 3 bases, and 7 bases had no gene match. Germline CDR1 is ENHRY and CDR2 is SYGVKD. This chain's CDR3 is CAISDSTSEKQFF. The CDR3 DNA sequence: TGTGCCATCAGTGACTCTACTAGCGAAAAGCAGTTCTTC.

V gene TRBV5-1 combines with J gene TRBJ2-3, with 8 nucleotides matching TRBD2. CDR3 length: 16 amino acids. Trimming removed 1 base from V and 7 bases from J; junction bases left unmatched: 11. Germline V lookup: CDR1 SGHRS, CDR2 YFSETQ. CDR3 DNA: TGCGCCAGCAGCTTGCGTACTAGCGGAAGCCTCCATACGCAGTATTTT. It is translated as CASSLRTSGSLHTQYF.

The chain joins TRBV11-2 to TRBJ1-1; TRBD1 matches at 7 bases. The V segment lost 3 bases and the J segment 0 bases; nucleotides outside the gene matches: 7. This CDR3 region has 16 residues. Germline CDR1 is SGHAT and CDR2 is FQNNGV. CDR3 sequence: CASSLRRGHMNTEAFF. DNA for the CDR3: TGTGCCAGCAGCTTGAGGAGGGGGCACATGAACACTGAAGCTTTCTTT.

This chain joins TRBV3-1 (or the pseudogene TRBV3-2) and TRBJ1-1, with TRBD1 as a possible D gene (5 bases). There are 14 residues in the CDR3. CDR1 LGHDT and CDR2 YNNKEL come from the germline V gene (reference sequence). V was pared by 3 bases and J by 0 bases, with 8 bases between. The CDR3 nucleotides are TGTGCCAGCAGCCAGGACATAATGAACACTGAAGCTTTCTTT. As protein: CASSQDIMNTEAFF.

The chain is built from TRBV30 and TRBJ1-6, with a tentative D call TRBD1 (5 bases). V lost 0 bases and J 9 bases, leaving 9 bases between the germline ends. Germline CDR1 is GTSNPN and CDR2 is SVGIG (reference sequence). CDR3 size: 13 residues. CDR3 protein: CAWSVSGRSPLHF. The CDR3 DNA reads TGTGCCTGGAGTGTGTCAGGGCGTTCACCCCTCCACTTT.

J is TRBJ2-1 and V is TRBV21-1; TRBD2, as called in the table, went unchecked against the DNA. TRBV21-1 is a known pseudogene. This CDR3 is built from 18 residues. CDR3 bases: TGTGCCACCTCGGGACTAGCGGGAGGTTGGAGCTCCTACAATGAGCAGTTCTTC. It yields the protein CATSGLAGGWSSYNEQFF.

The CDR3 nucleotides are TGCGCCAGCCACAAGGGTTCGGGGGCCAACGTCCTGACTTTC. Protein: CASHKGSGANVLTF. This chain uses TRBV10-1 with TRBJ2-6; D remains ambiguous. The CDR3 runs to 14 residues. The germline CDR1 and CDR2 sequences are WNHNN and SYGVQD (reference sequence). Trimming cost V 8 bases and J 4 bases, with 12 bases left between them.

This chain uses TRBV30 with TRBJ2-2; TRBD2 matches at 10 bases. CDR1 is GTSNPN and CDR2 is SVGIG in the germline V gene (reference sequence). This CDR3 region has 16 residues. The trim removed 1 base at V and 5 bases at J, leaving 7 bases unmatched. CDR3 sequence (DNA): TGTGCCTGGAGTGGACCTAGCGGGGGAGTGACCGGGGAGCTGTTTTTT. It encodes CAWSGPSGGVTGELFF.

This chain connects TRBV5-1 to TRBJ1-3; tentatively, D is TRBD1 (6 bases). CDR3 length: 17 amino acids. Germline V lookup: CDR1 SGHRS, CDR2 YFSETQ. Deletions cut 2 bases from V and 0 bases from J, with 15 bases between. The CDR3 bases are TGCGCCAGCAGCTTAACTACAGGGCCTGGCTCTGGAAACACCATATATTTT. As protein: CASSLTTGPGSGNTIYF. Drawing the rest from reference TRBV5-1 and TRBJ1-3, the complete variable domain is KAGVTQTPRYLIKTRGQQVTLSCSPISGHRSVSWYQQTPGQGLQFLFEYFSETQRNKGNFPGRFSGRQFSNSRSEMNVSTLELGDSALYLCASSLTTGPGSGNTIYFGEGSWLTVV.

The rearrangement uses TRBV6-5 and TRBJ2-7; 7 nucleotides match TRBD2. Germline-derived CDR1 and CDR2 are MNHEY and SVGAGI. This CDR3 is 15 amino acids long. V shed 0 bases and J 3 bases; nucleotides not matched to a gene: 5. CDR3 in DNA: TGTGCCAGCAGTTACTCTGGGGAGGGCAACTACGAGCAGTACTTC. Encoded protein: CASSYSGEGNYEQYF.

V and J are TRBV7-2 and TRBJ1-2; no clear D gene. The CDR3 covers 15 residues. Germline V gene lookup returns CDR1 SGHTA and CDR2 FQGNSA. Trimming took off 1 base at V and 2 bases at J, with 11 bases between the two ends. CDR3 in DNA: TGTGCCAGCAGCTTAGGACCTGGGCAGAACTATGGCTACACCTTC. It is translated as CASSLGPGQNYGYTF.

The chain joins TRBV6-5 to TRBJ2-1, with no clear D. The CDR3 consists of 14 residues. CDR1 is MNHEY, CDR2 SVGAGI, per germline. With 5 bases removed from V and 4 bases from J, the gap between germline ends came to 12 bases. The CDR3 DNA reads as TGTGCCAGCAGTACCCAGTTTGGGTACAATGAGCAGTTCTTC. Encoded protein: CASSTQFGYNEQFF.

V usage is TRBV19 and J usage is TRBJ1-1; D gene unclear. This CDR3 region has 12 residues. V gave up 6 bases and J gave up 2 bases, with 7 bases separating them. Germline loops: CDR1 LNHDA, CDR2 SQIVND (reference sequence). As DNA, the CDR3 is TGTGCCAGTAGACCCACAAACACTGAAGCTTTCTTT. Translating it yields CASRPTNTEAFF.

The V and J genes are TRBV5-5 and TRBJ1-6; D is possibly TRBD1 (6 bases). V gave up 4 bases and J gave up 10 bases, with 15 bases separating them. Germline V lookup: CDR1 SGHKS, CDR2 YYEKEE (reference sequence). This CDR3 region has 14 residues. The CDR3 is CASSPRGLSSPLHF. In DNA form, the CDR3 reads TGTGCCAGCAGCCCCCGGGGGCTCAGCTCACCCCTCCACTTT.

This chain connects TRBV6-5 to TRBJ1-5; D not resolved. V shed 4 bases and J shed 9 bases, with 10 bases lying between them. The CDR3 extends over 12 amino acids. CDR1 and CDR2 (germline): MNHEY, SVGAGI. CDR3 loop: CASSFEALPQHF. CDR3 coding DNA: TGTGCCAGCAGTTTTGAGGCCCTGCCCCAGCATTTT.

This chain joins TRBV7-6 and TRBJ1-4; possible D gene TRBD1, 6 bases. CDR3 length equals 15 residues. Looked up from germline, CDR1 is SGHVS and CDR2 is FNYEAQ. The V gene lost 5 bases and the J gene lost 0 bases, with 10 bases spanning the gap. The CDR3 here is CASSRDTSTNEKLFF. The CDR3 nucleotides read TGTGCCAGCAGCCGGGACACCTCAACTAATGAAAAACTGTTTTTT.